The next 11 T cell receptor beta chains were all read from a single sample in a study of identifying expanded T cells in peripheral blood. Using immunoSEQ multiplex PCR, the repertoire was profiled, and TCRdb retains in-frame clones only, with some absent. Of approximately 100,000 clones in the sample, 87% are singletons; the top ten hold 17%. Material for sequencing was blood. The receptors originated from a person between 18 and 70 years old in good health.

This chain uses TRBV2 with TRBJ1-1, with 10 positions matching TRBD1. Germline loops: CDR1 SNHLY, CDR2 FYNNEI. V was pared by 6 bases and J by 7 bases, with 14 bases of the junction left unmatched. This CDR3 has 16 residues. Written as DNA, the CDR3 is TGTGCCAGCAGCTCCCGGGACAGGGGTTTTTTCGGTGAAGCTTTCTTT. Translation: CASSSRDRGFFGEAFF.

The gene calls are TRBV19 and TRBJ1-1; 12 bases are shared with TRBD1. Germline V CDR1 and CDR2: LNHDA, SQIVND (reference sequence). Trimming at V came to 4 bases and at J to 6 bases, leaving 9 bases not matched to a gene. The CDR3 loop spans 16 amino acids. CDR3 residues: CASSRAGTGGLAEAFF. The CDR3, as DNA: TGTGCCAGTAGTAGAGCAGGGACAGGGGGCCTCGCTGAAGCTTTCTTT. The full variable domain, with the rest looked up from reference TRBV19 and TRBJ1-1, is DGGITQSPKYLFRKEGQNVTLSCEQNLNHDAMYWYRQDPGQGLRLIYYSQIVNDFQKGDIAEGYSVSREKKESFPLTVTSAQKNPTAFYLCASSRAGTGGLAEAFFGQGTRLTVV.

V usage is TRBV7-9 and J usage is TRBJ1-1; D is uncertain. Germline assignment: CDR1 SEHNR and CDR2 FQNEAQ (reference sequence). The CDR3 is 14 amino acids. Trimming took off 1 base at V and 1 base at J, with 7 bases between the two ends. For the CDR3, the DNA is TGTGCCAGCAGCTTAGACTCGAAGAACACTGAAGCTTTCTTT. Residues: CASSLDSKNTEAFF.

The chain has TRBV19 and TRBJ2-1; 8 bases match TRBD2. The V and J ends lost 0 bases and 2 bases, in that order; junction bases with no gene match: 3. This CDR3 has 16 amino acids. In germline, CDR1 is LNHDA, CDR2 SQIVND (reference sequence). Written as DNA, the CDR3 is TGTGCCAGTAGTATAGAGGCGGGGGGTACCTACAATGAGCAGTTCTTC. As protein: CASSIEAGGTYNEQFF.

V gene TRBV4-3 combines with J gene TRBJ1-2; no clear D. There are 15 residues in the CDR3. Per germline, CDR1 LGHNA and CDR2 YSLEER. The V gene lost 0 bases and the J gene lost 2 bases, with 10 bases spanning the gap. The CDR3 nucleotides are TGCGCCAGCAGCCAAGATCGCGGAGGAAACTATGGCTACACCTTC. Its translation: CASSQDRGGNYGYTF.

The CDR3 coding sequence is TGTGCCAGCAGCTTCGGCCTGTGGGGACAGGGAAACATTCAGTACTTC. Residues: CASSFGLWGQGNIQYF. The chain couples TRBV7-2 to TRBJ2-4; the match to TRBD1 covers 9 bases. The CDR3 is 16 amino acids. Trimming took 3 bases from V and 6 from J; bases not matched to a gene: 9. Germline lookup yields CDR1 SGHTA and CDR2 FQGNSA.

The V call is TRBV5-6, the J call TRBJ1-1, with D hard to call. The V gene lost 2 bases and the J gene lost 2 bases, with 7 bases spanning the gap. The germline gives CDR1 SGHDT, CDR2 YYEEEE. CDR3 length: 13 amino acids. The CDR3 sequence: CASSLISNTEAFF. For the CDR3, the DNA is TGTGCCAGCAGCTTAATCTCCAACACTGAAGCTTTCTTT.

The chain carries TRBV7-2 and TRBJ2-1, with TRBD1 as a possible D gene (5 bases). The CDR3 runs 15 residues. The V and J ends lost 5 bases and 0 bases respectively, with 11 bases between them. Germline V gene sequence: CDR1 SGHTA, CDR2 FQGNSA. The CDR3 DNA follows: TGTGCCAGCAGCCGACAGAGCAGCTCCTACAATGAGCAGTTCTTC. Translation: CASSRQSSSYNEQFF.

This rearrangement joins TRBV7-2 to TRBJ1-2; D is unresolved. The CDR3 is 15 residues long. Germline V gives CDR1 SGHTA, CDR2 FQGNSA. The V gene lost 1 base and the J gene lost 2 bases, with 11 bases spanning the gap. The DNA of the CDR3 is TGTGCCAGCAGCTTAGGTTCGGTATCGAACTATGGCTACACCTTC. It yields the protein CASSLGSVSNYGYTF. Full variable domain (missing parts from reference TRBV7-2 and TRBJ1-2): GAGVSQSPSNKVTEKGKDVELRCDPISGHTALYWYRQSLGQGLEFLIYFQGNSAPDKSGLPSDRFSAERTGGSVSTLTIQRTQQEDSAVYLCASSLGSVSNYGYTFGSGTRLTVV.

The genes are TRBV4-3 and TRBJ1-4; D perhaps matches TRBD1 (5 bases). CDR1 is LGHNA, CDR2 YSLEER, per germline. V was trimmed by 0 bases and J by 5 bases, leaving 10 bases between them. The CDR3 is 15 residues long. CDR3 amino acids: CASSQDAGTNEKLFF. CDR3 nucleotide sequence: TGCGCCAGCAGCCAAGACGCAGGGACGAATGAAAAACTGTTTTTT.

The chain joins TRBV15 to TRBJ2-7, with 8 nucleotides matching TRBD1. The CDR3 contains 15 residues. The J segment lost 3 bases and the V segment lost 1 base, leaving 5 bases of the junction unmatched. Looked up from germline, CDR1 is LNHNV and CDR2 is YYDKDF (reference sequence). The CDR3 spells CATSRGAGQGYEQYF. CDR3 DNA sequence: TGTGCCACCAGCAGAGGGGCTGGACAGGGCTACGAGCAGTACTTC.